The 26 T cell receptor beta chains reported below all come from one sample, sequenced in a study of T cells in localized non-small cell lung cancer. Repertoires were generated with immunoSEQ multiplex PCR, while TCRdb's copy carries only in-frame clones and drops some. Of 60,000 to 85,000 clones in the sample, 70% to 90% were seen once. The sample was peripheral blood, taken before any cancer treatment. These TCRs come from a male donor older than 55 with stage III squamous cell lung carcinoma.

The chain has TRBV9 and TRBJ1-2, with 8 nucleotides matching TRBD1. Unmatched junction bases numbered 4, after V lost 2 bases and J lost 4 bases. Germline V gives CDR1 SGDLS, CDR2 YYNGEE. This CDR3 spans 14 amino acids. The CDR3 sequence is CASSVGQGRYGYTF. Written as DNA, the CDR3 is TGTGCCAGCAGCGTTGGACAGGGACGCTATGGCTACACCTTC.

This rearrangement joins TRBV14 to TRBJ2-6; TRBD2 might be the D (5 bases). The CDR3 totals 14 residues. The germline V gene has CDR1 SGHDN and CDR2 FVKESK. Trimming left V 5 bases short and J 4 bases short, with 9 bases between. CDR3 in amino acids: CASSRESGANVLTF. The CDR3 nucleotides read TGTGCCAGCAGCAGGGAGTCCGGGGCCAACGTCCTGACTTTC.

CDR3: CASSPPGLSRTQYF. CDR3 nucleotides: TGTGCCAGCTCACCACCGGGACTAAGTAGGACCCAGTACTTC. The rearrangement links TRBV18 to TRBJ2-5; 7 bases match TRBD2. The CDR3 is made up of 14 amino acids. Germline CDR1 KGHSH, CDR2 LQKENI. The trim removed 0 bases at V and 7 bases at J, leaving 5 bases unmatched.

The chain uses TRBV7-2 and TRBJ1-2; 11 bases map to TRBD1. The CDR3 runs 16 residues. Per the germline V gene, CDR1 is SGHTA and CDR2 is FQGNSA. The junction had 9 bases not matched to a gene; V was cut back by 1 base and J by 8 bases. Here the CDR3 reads CASSLDITGTGGGYTF. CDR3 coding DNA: TGTGCCAGCAGCTTAGACATTACCGGGACAGGGGGAGGCTACACCTTC.

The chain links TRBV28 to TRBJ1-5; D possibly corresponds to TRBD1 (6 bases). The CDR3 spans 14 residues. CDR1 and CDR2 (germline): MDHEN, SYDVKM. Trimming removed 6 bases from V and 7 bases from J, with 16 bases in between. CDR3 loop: CASRVVGGLQPQHF. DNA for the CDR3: TGTGCCAGCAGAGTTGTGGGGGGGCTACAGCCCCAGCATTTT.

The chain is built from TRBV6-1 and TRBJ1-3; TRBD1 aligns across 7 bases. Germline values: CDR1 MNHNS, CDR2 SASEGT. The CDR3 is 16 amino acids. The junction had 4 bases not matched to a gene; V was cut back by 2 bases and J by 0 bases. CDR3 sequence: CASSERQGSSGNTIYF. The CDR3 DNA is TGTGCCAGCAGTGAACGACAGGGATCCTCTGGAAACACCATATATTTT.

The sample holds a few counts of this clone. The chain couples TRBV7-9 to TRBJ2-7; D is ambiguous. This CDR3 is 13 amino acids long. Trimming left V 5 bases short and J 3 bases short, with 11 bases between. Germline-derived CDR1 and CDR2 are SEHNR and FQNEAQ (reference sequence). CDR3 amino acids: CASSPGPNYEQYF. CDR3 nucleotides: TGTGCCAGCAGCCCCGGCCCGAACTACGAGCAGTACTTC.

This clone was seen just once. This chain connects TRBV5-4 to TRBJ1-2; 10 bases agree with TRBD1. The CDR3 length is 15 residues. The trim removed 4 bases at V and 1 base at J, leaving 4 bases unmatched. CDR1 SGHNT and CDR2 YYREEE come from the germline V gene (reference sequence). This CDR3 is CASSGQGGSNYGYTF. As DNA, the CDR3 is TGTGCCAGCAGCGGACAGGGGGGTAGTAACTATGGCTACACCTTC.

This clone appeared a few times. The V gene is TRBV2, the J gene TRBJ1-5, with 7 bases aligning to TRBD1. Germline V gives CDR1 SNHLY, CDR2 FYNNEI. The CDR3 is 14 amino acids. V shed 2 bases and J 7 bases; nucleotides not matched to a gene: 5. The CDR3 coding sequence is TGTGCCAGCAGTGAATCCAGGGGGAACCAGCCCCAGCATTTT. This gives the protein CASSESRGNQPQHF.

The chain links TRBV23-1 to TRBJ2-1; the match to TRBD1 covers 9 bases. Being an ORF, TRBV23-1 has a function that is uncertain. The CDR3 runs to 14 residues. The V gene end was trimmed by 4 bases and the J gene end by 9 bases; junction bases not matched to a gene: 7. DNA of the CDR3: TGCGCCAGCAGTCGGTGGGACAGGGTTGCTGAGCAGTTCTTC. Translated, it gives CASSRWDRVAEQFF.

CDR3 nucleotides: TGTGCCACCGACGGAAGAGCCAGGGCCGAGAACACTGAAGCTTTCTTT. As protein: CATDGRARAENTEAFF. The chain combines TRBV21-1 with TRBJ1-1; TRBD1, the D gene given by the table, was not confirmed from the DNA. TRBV21-1 is a pseudogene locus. The CDR3 has 16 residues.

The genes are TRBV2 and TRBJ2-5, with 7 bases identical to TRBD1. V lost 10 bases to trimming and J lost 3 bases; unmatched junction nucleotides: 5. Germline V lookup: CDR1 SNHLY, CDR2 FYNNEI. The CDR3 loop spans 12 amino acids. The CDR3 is CATEGQKETQYF. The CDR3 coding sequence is TGTGCCACCGAGGGACAGAAAGAGACCCAGTACTTC.

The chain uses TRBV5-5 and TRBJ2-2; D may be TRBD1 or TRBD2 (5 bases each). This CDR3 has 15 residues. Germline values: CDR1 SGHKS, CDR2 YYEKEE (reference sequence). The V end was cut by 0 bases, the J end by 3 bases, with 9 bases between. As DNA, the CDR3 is TGTGCCAGCAGCTTGGATCCGGGGCACACCGGGGAGCTGTTTTTT. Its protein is CASSLDPGHTGELFF. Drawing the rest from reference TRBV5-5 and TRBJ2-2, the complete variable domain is DAGVTQSPTHLIKTRGQQVTLRCSPISGHKSVSWYQQVLGQGPQFIFQYYEKEERGRGNFPDRFSARQFPNYSSELNVNALLLGDSALYLCASSLDPGHTGELFFGEGSRLTVL.

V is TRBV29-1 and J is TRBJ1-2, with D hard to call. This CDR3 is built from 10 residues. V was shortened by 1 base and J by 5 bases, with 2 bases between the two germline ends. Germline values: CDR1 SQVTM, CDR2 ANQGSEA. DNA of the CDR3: TGCAGCGTTGAAGGGTATGGCTACACCTTC. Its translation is CSVEGYGYTF. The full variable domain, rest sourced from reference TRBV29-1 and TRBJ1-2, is SAVISQKPSRDICQRGTSLTIQCQVDSQVTMMFWYRQQPGQSLTLIATANQGSEATYESGFVIDKFPISRPNLTFSTLTVSNMSPEDSSIYLCSVEGYGYTFGSGTRLTVV.

The CDR3 here is CASSLSLHSNQPQHF. For the CDR3, the DNA is TGCGCCAGCAGCCTCTCTCTACATAGCAATCAGCCCCAGCATTTT. This sequence joins TRBV4-1 and TRBJ1-5, with D unresolved. The CDR3 covers 15 residues. V gave up 4 bases and J gave up 0 bases, with 10 bases separating them. Germline lookup yields CDR1 MGHRA and CDR2 YSYEKL.

In nucleotides, the CDR3 is TGTGCCAGCAGTAGAGGACTCCTCAATGAGCAGTTCTTC. As protein: CASSRGLLNEQFF. This rearrangement joins TRBV2 to TRBJ2-1, with D possibly matching TRBD2 (5 bases). Germline V lookup: CDR1 SNHLY, CDR2 FYNNEI. The CDR3 covers 13 residues. V was clipped by 5 bases and J by 6 bases, with 11 bases between them.

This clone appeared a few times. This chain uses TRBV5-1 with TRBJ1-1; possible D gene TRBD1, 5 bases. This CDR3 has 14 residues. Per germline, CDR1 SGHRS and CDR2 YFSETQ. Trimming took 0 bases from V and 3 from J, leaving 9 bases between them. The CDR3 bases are TGCGCCAGCAGCTTGGCCTGGGGGGACACTGAAGCTTTCTTT. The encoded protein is CASSLAWGDTEAFF. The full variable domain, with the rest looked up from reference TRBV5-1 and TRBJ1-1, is KAGVTQTPRYLIKTRGQQVTLSCSPISGHRSVSWYQQTPGQGLQFLFEYFSETQRNKGNFPGRFSGRQFSNSRSEMNVSTLELGDSALYLCASSLAWGDTEAFFGQGTRLTVV.

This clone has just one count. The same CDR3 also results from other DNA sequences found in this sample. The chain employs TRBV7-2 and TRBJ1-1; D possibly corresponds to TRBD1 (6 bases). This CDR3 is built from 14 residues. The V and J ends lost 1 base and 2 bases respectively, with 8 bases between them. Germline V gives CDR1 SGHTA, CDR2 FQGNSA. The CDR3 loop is CASSLEGENTEAFF. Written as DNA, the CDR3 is TGTGCCAGCAGCTTAGAGGGGGAAAACACTGAAGCTTTCTTT.

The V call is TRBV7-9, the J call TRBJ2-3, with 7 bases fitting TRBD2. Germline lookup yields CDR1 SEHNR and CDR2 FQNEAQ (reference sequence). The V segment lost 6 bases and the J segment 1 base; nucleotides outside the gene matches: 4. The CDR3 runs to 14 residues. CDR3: CASSKSGGTDTQYF. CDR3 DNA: TGTGCCAGCAGTAAAAGCGGGGGCACAGATACGCAGTATTTT.

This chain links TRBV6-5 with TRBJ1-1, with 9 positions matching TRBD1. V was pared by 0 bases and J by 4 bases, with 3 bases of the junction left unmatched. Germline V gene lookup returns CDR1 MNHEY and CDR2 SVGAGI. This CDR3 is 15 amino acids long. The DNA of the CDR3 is TGTGCCAGCAGTTACTCGACGACAGGGGGCACTGAAGCTTTCTTT. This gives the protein CASSYSTTGGTEAFF.

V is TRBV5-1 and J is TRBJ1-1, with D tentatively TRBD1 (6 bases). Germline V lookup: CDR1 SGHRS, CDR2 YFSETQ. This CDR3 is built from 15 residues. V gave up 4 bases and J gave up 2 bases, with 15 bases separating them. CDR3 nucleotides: TGCGCCAGCAGCAGCTTGGGGACACTAAACACTGAAGCTTTCTTT. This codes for CASSSLGTLNTEAFF.

CDR3 sequence (DNA): TGTGCCAGCAGGCCTACAGGGTACACTGAAGCTTTCTTT. As protein: CASRPTGYTEAFF. The genes are TRBV14 and TRBJ1-1; tentatively, D is TRBD1 (6 bases). The V gene's germline CDR1 is SGHDN and CDR2 FVKESK. The CDR3 extends over 13 amino acids. The V end lost 6 bases, the J end lost 3 bases, and 11 bases lay between the germline ends.

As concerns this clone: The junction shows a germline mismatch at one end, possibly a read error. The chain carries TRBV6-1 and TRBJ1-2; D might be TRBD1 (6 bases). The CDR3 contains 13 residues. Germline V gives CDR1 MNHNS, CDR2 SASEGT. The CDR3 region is CASREDRNYGYTF. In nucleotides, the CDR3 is TGTGCCAGCAGGGAAGACAGGAACTATGGCTACACCTTC.

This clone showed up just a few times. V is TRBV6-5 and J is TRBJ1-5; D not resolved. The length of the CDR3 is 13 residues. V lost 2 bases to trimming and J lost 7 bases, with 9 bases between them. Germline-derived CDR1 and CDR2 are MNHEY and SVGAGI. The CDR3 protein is CASSYTGLQPQHF. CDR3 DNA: TGTGCCAGCAGTTACACGGGGTTGCAGCCCCAGCATTTT.

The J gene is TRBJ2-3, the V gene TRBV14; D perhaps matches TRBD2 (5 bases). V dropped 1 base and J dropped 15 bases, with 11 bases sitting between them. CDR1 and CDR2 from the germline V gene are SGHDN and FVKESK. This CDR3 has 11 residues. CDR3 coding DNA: TGTGCCAGCAGCCAAGGGGAGCTAACCTATTTT. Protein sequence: CASSQGELTYF. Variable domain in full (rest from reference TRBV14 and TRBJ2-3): EAGVTQFPSHSVIEKGQTVTLRCDPISGHDNLYWYRRVMGKEIKFLLHFVKESKQDESGMPNNRFLAERTGGTYSTLKVQPAELEDSGVYFCASSQGELTYFGPGTRLTVL.

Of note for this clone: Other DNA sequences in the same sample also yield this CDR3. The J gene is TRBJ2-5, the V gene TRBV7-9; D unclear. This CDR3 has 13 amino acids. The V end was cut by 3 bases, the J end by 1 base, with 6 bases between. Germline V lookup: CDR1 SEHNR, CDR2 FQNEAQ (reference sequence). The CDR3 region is CASSFGTQETQYF. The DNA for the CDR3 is TGTGCCAGCAGCTTTGGCACCCAAGAGACCCAGTACTTC.